The sequence of this T cell receptor (beta chain) was determined in a study of shared clonotypes between healthy human individuals. The CDR3 has 15 amino acids. V lost 0 bases to trimming and J lost 7 bases, with 14 bases between them. Germline-derived CDR1 and CDR2 are SGHDT and YYEEEE. The table lists this clone with a count of one. Its target is not known. Each subset's genomic DNA was split evenly across several immunoSEQ plates. Sequenced by immunoSEQ multiplex PCR; TCRdb stores in-frame clones only, minus some. The sample lists about 2.4 million clones, over 85% occurring once. General study results and limits: Naive CD4 clonotype sharing across a handful of donors was approximately 5%.

This TCR was recovered from a young man in good health. Input material: naive CD4+ T cells sorted from blood. Stated subset: CD45RA+ positively selected. The V and J genes are TRBV5-6 and TRBJ1-5; D is unresolved. The CDR3 loop is CASSLAAPGRQPQHF. The CDR3 DNA reads TGTGCCAGCAGCTTGGCCGCCCCCGGCCGGCAGCCCCAGCATTTT. Looking up the rest from reference TRBV5-6 and TRBJ1-5 gives the full variable domain: DAGVTQSPTHLIKTRGQQVTLRCSPKSGHDTVSWYQQALGQGPQFIFQYYEEEERQRGNFPDRFSGHQFPNYSSELNVNALLLGDSALYLCASSLAAPGRQPQHFGDGTRLSIL.